Detailed here is one T cell receptor (beta chain). Its antigen is not known. The data belong to a study of T cell responses to AZD1222 COVID-19 vaccine. Findings and limits, study-wide: With two AZD1222 doses given, Spike-specific TCR breadth and depth both rose. Only a handful of AZD1222 recipients, about six in all, had baseline seropositivity. Repertoires were obtained only post-peak T cell response. Spike was spanned by vaccine-associated CD4 TCRs, which were dominant at 160-218 and 743-854.

The CDR3 runs to 13 residues. V was trimmed by 3 bases and J by 6 bases, leaving 9 bases between them. Assay used: immunoSEQ multiplex PCR; TCRdb lists only in-frame clones, some missing. The sample includes tens of thousands of clones, roughly 89% seen only once; the top ten take approximately 2%. The receptor was isolated from an adult in good health. This chain connects TRBV12-3 or TRBV12-4 to TRBJ1-5; unclear D gene. The sample consisted of peripheral blood, taken on day 0 of AZD1222 vaccination. This chain's CDR3 is CASSFVGFQPQHF. For the CDR3, the DNA is TGTGCCAGCAGTTTTGTGGGGTTTCAGCCCCAGCATTTT.